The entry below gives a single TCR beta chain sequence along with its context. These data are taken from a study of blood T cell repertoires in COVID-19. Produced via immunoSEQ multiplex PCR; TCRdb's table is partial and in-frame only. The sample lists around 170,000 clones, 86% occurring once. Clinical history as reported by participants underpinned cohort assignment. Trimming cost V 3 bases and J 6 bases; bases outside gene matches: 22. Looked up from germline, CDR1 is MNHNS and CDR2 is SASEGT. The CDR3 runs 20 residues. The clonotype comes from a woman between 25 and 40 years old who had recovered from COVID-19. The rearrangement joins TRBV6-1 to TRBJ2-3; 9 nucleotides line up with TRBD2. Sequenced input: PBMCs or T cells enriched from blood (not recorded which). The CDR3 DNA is TGTGCCAGCAGTGACAGGGTGGTGGCGGGAGGGCCAATGGGTGTTGATACGCAGTATTTT. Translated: CASSDRVVAGGPMGVDTQYF.